The text below deals with one T cell receptor beta chain. Its matching antigen is unknown. The libraries of TRB cDNA were prepared using 5' RACE with UMI labels. TCRdb re-called the 5' RACE reads, yielding one record per CDR3 amino acid sequence without DNA. The table lists about 43,000 distinct CDR3 sequences. The sample is drawn from a study of CXCR3-negative and CXCR3-positive naive CD8 T cells. This CDR3 region has 18 residues. Overall study results and limits: High diversity, comparable across both naive subsets, contrasted with much lower diversity in memory CD8+ cells. Partly lower CXCR3 expression followed cryopreservation, and most assays relied on fresh PBMCs. Surface CD5 matched across naive subsets, and TRB CDR3 properties served to infer TCR strength.

This receptor was obtained from a human donor in good health. Some clones in this sample may be carry-over from other donors' samples. V usage is TRBV12-3 or TRBV12-4 and J usage is TRBJ2-2; TCRdb calls TRBD1, which cannot be checked without DNA. Sequencing was done on a sample of memory CD8+ T cells from blood. The CDR3 protein is CASSFPEPAAYQNGELFF.